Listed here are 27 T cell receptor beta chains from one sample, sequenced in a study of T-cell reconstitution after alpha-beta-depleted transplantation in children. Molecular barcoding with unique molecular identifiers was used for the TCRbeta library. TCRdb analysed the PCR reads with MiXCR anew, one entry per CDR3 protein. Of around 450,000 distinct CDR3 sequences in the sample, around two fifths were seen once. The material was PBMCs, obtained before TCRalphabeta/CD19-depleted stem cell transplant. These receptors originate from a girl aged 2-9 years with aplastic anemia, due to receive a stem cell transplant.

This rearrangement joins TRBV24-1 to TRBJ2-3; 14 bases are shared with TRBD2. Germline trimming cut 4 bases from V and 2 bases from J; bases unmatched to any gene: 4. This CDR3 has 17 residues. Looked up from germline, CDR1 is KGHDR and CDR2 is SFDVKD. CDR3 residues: CATSERGLAGATDTQYF. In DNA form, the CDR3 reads TGTGCCACCAGTGAACGGGGACTAGCGGGAGCCACAGATACGCAGTATTTT.

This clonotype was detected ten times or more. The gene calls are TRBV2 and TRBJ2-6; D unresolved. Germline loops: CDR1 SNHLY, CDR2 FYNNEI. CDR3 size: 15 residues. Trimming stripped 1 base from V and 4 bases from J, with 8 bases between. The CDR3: CASSEEEAGANVLTF. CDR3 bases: TGTGCCAGCAGTGAAGAGGAAGCCGGGGCCAACGTCCTGACTTTC.

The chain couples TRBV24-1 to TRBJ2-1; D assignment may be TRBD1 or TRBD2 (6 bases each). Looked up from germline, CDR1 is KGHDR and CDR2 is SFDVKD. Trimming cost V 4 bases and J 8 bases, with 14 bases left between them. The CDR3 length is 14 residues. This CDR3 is CATSEGGLGDEQFF. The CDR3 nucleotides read TGTGCCACCAGTGAAGGGGGGCTAGGGGATGAGCAGTTCTTC.

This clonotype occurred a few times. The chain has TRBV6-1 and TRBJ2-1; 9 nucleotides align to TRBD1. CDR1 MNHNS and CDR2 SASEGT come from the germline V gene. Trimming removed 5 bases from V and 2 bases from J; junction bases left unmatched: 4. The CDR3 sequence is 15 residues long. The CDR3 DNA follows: TGTGCCAGCAGTCATACAGGGGGCCCCTACAATGAGCAGTTCTTC. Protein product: CASSHTGGPYNEQFF.

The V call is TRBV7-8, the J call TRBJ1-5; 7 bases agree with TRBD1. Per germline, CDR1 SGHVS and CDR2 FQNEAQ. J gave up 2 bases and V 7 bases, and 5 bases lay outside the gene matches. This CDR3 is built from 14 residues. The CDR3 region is CASTPGTGNQPQHF. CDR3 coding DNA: TGTGCCAGCACACCCGGGACAGGCAATCAGCCCCAGCATTTT.

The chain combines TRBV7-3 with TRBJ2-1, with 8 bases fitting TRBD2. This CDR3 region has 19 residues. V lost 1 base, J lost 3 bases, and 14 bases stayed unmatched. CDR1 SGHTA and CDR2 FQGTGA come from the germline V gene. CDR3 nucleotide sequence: TGTGCCAGCAGCTTAAAGGGGGTGGTCGGGACTAGTGACTACAATGAGCAGTTCTTC. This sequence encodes CASSLKGVVGTSDYNEQFF.

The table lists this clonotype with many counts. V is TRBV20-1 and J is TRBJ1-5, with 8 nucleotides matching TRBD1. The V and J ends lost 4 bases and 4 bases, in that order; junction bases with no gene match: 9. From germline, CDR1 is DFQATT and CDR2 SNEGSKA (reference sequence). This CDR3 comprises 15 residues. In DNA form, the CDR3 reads TGCAGTGCTACTTTACAGGGGGGAAGAAATCAGCCCCAGCATTTT. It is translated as CSATLQGGRNQPQHF.

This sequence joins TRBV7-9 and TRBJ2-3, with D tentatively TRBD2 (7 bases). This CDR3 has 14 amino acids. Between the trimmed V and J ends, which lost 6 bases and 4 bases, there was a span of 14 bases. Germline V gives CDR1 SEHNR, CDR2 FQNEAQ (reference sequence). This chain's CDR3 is CASRSQGRADTQYF. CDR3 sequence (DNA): TGTGCCAGCAGATCTCAGGGGAGGGCAGATACGCAGTATTTT.

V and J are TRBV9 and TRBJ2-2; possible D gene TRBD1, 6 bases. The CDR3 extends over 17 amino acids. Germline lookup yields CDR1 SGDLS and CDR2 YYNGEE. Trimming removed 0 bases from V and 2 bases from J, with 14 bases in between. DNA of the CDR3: TGTGCCAGCAGCGTAGTAGCTGGGGGCGTAAACACCGGGGAGCTGTTTTTT. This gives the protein CASSVVAGGVNTGELFF.

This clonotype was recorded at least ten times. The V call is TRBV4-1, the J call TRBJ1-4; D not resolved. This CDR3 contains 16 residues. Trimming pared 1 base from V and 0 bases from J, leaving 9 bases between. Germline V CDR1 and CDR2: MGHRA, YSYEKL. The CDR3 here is CASSQVFGTTNEKLFF. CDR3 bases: TGCGCCAGCAGCCAAGTATTCGGGACAACTAATGAAAAACTGTTTTTT.

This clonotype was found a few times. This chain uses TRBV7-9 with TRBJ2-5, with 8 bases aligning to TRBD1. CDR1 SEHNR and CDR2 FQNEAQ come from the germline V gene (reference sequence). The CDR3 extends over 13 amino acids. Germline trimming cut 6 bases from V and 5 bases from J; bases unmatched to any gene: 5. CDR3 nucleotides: TGTGCCAGCAGGTGGACAGGGAGGGAGACCCAGTACTTC. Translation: CASRWTGRETQYF.

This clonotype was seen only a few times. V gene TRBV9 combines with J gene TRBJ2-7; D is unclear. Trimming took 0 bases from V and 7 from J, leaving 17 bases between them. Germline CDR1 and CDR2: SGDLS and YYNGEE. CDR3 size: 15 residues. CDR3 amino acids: CASSVATQPDGEQYF. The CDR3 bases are TGTGCCAGCAGCGTAGCTACCCAGCCCGACGGAGAGCAGTACTTC.

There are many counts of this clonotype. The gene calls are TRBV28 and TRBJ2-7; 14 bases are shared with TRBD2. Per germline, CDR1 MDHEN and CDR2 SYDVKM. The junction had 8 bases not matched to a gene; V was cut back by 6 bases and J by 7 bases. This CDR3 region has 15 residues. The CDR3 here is CASSLGLAGGGEQYF. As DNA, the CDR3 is TGTGCCAGCAGCCTAGGACTAGCGGGAGGAGGGGAGCAGTACTTC.

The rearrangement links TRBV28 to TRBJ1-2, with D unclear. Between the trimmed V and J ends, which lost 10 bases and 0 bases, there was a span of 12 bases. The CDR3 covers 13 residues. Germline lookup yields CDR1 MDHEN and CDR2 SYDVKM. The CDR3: CATSYGANYGYTF. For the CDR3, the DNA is TGTGCCACCTCGTATGGGGCTAACTATGGCTACACCTTC.

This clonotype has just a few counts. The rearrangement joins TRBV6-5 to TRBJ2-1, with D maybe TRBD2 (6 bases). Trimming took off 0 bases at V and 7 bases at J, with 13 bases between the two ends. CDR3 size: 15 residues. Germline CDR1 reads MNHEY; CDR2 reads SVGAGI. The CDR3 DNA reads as TGTGCCAGCAGTTACTCTGGAGGGCCGGGGAATGAGCAGTTCTTC. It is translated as CASSYSGGPGNEQFF.

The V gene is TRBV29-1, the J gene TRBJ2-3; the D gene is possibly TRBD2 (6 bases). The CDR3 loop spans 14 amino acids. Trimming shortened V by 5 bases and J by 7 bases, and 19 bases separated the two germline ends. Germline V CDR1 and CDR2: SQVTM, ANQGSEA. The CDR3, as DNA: TGCAGCGTTTTATTCGGGACTGTCCGTTATACGCAGTATTTT. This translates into CSVLFGTVRYTQYF.

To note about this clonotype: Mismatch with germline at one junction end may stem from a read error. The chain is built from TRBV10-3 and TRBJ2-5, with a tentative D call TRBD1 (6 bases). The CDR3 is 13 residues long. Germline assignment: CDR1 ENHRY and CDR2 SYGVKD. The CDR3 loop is CAISATGEDTQYF. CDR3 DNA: TGTGCCATCAGCGCGACAGGTGAAGATACCCAGTACTTC.

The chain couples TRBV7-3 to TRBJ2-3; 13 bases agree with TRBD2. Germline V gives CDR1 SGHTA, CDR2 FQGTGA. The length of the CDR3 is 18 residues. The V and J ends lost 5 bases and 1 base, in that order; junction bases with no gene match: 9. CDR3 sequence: CASSGQLAGGTRTDTQYF. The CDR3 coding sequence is TGTGCCAGCAGCGGCCAACTAGCGGGGGGGACGCGCACAGATACGCAGTATTTT.

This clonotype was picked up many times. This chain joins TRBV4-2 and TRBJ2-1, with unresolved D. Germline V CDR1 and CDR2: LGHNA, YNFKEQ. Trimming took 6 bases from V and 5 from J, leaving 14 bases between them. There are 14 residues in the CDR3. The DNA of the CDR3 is TGTGCCAGCAGACGGAACGTGGCGGACAATGAGCAGTTCTTC. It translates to CASRRNVADNEQFF.

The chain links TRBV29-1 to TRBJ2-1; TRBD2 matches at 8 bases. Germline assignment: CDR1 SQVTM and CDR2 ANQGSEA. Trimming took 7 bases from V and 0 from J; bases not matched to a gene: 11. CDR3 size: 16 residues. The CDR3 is CSARTSPKSSYNEQFF. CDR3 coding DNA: TGCAGCGCCCGGACTAGCCCCAAGAGCTCCTACAATGAGCAGTTCTTC.

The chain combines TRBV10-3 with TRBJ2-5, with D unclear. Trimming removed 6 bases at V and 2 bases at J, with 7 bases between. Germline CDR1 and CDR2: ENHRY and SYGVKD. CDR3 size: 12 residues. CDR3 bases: TGTGCCATCAGGGGGTTGCAAGAGACCCAGTACTTC. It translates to CAIRGLQETQYF.

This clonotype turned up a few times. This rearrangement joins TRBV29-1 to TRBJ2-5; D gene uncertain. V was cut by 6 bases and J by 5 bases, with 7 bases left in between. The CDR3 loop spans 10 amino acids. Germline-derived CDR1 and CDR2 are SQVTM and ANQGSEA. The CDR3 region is CSVDQETQYF. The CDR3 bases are TGCAGCGTCGATCAGGAGACCCAGTACTTC.

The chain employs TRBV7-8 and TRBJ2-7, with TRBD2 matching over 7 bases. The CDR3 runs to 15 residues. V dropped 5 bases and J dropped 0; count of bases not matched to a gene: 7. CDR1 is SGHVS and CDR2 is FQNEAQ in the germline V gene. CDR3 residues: CASSQRAGDSYEQYF. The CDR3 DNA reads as TGTGCCAGCAGCCAGCGCGCGGGGGACTCCTACGAGCAGTACTTC.

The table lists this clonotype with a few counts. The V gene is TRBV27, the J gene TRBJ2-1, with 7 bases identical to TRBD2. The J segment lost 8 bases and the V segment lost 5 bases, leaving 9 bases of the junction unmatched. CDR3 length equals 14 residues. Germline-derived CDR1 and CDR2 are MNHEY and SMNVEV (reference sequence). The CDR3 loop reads CASSTTPREDEQFF. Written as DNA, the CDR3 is TGTGCCAGCAGTACAACCCCTCGGGAGGATGAGCAGTTCTTC.

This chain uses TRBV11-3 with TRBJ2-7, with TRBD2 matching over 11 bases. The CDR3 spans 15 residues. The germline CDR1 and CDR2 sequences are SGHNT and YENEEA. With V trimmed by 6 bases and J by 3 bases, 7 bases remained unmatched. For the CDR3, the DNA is TGTGCCAGCAGTGCCGGACTAGCGGGCCACTACGAGCAGTACTTC. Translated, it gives CASSAGLAGHYEQYF.

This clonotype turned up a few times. The DNA of the CDR3 is TGCGCCAGCAGCCAAGAGTCAGAAAGCTCCTATAATTCACCCCTCCACTTT. It is translated as CASSQESESSYNSPLHF. The chain recombines TRBV4-1 with TRBJ1-6; D gene unclear. The V and J ends lost 0 bases and 0 bases respectively, with 9 bases between them. Germline-derived CDR1 and CDR2 are MGHRA and YSYEKL. There are 17 residues in the CDR3.

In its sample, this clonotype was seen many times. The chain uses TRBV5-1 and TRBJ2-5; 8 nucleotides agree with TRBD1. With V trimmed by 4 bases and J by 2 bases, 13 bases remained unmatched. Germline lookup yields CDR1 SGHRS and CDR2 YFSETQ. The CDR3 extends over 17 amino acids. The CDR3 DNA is TGCGCCAGCAGCCCCGGGACAGGAGTACCTGTGCAAGAGACCCAGTACTTC. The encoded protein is CASSPGTGVPVQETQYF.